The 5 T cell receptor beta chains listed next were all sequenced from one sample in a study of blood T cell repertoires in COVID-19. TCRdb keeps only in-frame clones here, not all; method: immunoSEQ multiplex PCR. The table has some 400,000 clones, 85% to 90% seen once. Sample: peripheral blood. These receptor sequences come from a man aged 18-30 years with active or convalescent COVID-19.

The chain combines TRBV27 with TRBJ2-3; D is perhaps TRBD1 (6 bases). The ends were cut back, 6 bases at V and 3 bases at J, with 16 bases in the middle. This CDR3 has 15 amino acids. Germline V gene data show CDR1 as MNHEY and CDR2 as SMNVEV (reference sequence). DNA for the CDR3: TGTGCCAGCAGCTCGACAGGAGAAGGGACAGATACGCAGTATTTT. Its protein product is CASSSTGEGTDTQYF.

The rearrangement uses TRBV7-2 and TRBJ1-1; 9 nucleotides line up with TRBD1. The CDR3 spans 12 residues. Germline-derived CDR1 and CDR2 are SGHTA and FQGNSA. The ends lost 5 bases at V and 11 bases at J; junction bases unmatched: 6. CDR3 sequence (DNA): TGTGCCAGCAGCGCACAGGGGGCCTCGGCTTTCTTT. Translating it yields CASSAQGASAFF.

The chain carries TRBV6-5 and TRBJ2-2; 8 nucleotides line up with TRBD1. V shed 8 bases and J 6 bases; nucleotides not matched to a gene: 5. Germline assignment: CDR1 MNHEY and CDR2 SVGAGI. The CDR3 loop spans 13 amino acids. The CDR3 loop reads CASGRGHPGELFF. The CDR3 DNA sequence: TGTGCCAGCGGCAGGGGGCATCCCGGGGAGCTGTTTTTT.

The rearrangement links TRBV4-2 to TRBJ1-5, with a possible D match to TRBD1 (5 bases). V was trimmed by 4 bases and J by 4 bases, leaving 14 bases between them. The CDR3 runs to 15 residues. Germline V CDR1 and CDR2: LGHNA, YNFKEQ. CDR3 bases: TGTGCCAGCAGCCCGGGGGTTGGGGCTAATCAGCCCCAGCATTTT. It is translated as CASSPGVGANQPQHF.

This clone was seen just once. V gene TRBV5-6 combines with J gene TRBJ2-7, with 11 bases fitting TRBD2. V was clipped by 2 bases and J by 5 bases; unmatched bases: 9. The germline V gene encodes CDR1 SGHDT and CDR2 YYEEEE. The CDR3 is made up of 16 amino acids. In nucleotides, the CDR3 is TGTGCCAGCAGCTTAGGGTTACCACTAGCGGGAGACGAGCAGTACTTC. Translated, it gives CASSLGLPLAGDEQYF.